This passage covers 27 T cell receptor beta chains from one sample sequenced in a study of control samples from healthy donors and cancer patients. The data were produced by immunoSEQ multiplex PCR, yet TCRdb's version contains in-frame clones alone and is incomplete. The sample has around 53,000 clones, around 86% seen once. Specimen: PBMCs. The receptor set was obtained from a woman in her forties or fifties with lung cancer.

V is TRBV15 and J is TRBJ1-2; perhaps TRBD1 as D (6 bases). V was trimmed by 5 bases and J by 2 bases, leaving 24 bases between them. The CDR3 is 18 amino acids. Germline V lookup: CDR1 LNHNV, CDR2 YYDKDF (reference sequence). The DNA for the CDR3 is TGTGCCACCAGCCAAGCCTCCGACAGGAAGATAAGGAACTATGGCTACACCTTC. As protein: CATSQASDRKIRNYGYTF.

V gene TRBV13 combines with J gene TRBJ1-1; unclear D gene. CDR3 length equals 14 residues. The V gene's germline CDR1 is PRHDT and CDR2 FYEKMQ (reference sequence). Trimming removed 5 bases from V and 0 bases from J, with 10 bases in between. The chain's CDR3 is CASSQDRLNTEAFF. CDR3 nucleotides: TGTGCCAGCAGCCAAGACCGTTTGAACACTGAAGCTTTCTTT.

The chain recombines TRBV6-2 or TRBV6-3 with TRBJ2-7; 8 nucleotides match TRBD1. J was trimmed by 6 bases and V by 2 bases; bases with no gene match: 6. The CDR3 is 14 residues long. In germline, CDR1 is MNHEY, CDR2 SVGEGT. As DNA, the CDR3 is TGTGCCAGCAGTTACCCTGGACAGGGACGCGAGCAGTACTTC. Protein: CASSYPGQGREQYF.

This rearrangement joins TRBV19 to TRBJ1-1, with D possibly TRBD1 on 5 matching bases. In germline, CDR1 is LNHDA, CDR2 SQIVND (reference sequence). V was pared by 7 bases and J by 1 base, with 7 bases between. The CDR3 covers 12 residues. The CDR3, as DNA: TGTGCCAGTAAAGGGGCGAACACTGAAGCTTTCTTT. This gives the protein CASKGANTEAFF.

J is TRBJ2-7 and V is TRBV18, with 7 bases that match TRBD1. The germline V gene encodes CDR1 KGHSH and CDR2 LQKENI. V dropped 4 bases and J dropped 7; count of bases not matched to a gene: 13. The CDR3 runs 15 residues. The CDR3 DNA reads TGTGCCAGCTCACTACGAGAGGGGGCGAACGAAGAGCAGTACTTC. This translates into CASSLREGANEEQYF.

The rearrangement uses TRBV4-1 and TRBJ2-7, with D unresolved. CDR1 and CDR2 from the germline V gene are MGHRA and YSYEKL. This CDR3 is built from 14 residues. Trimming took 1 base from V and 2 from J, leaving 9 bases between them. The DNA for the CDR3 is TGCGCCAGCAGCCAAGTAGAAAGGACCTACGAGCAGTACTTC. Encoded protein: CASSQVERTYEQYF.

V is TRBV6-1 and J is TRBJ2-7, with no clear D. The ends were cut back, 2 bases at V and 2 bases at J, with 7 bases in the middle. Germline assignment: CDR1 MNHNS and CDR2 SASEGT. The CDR3 length is 13 residues. In DNA, the CDR3 is TGTGCCAGCAGTGAACAGTATGCCTACGAGCAGTACTTC. This translates into CASSEQYAYEQYF.

The chain couples TRBV27 to TRBJ1-6; no definite D call. V was clipped by 6 bases and J by 5 bases, with 5 bases between them. This CDR3 is 12 amino acids long. Germline lookup yields CDR1 MNHEY and CDR2 SMNVEV (reference sequence). This chain's CDR3 is CASRGNNSPLHF. CDR3 nucleotide sequence: TGTGCCAGCAGGGGCAATAATTCACCCCTCCACTTT.

The CDR3 loop reads CASSLGPISYEQYF. DNA of the CDR3: TGTGCCAGCAGCTTAGGCCCTATTTCCTACGAGCAGTACTTC. This chain uses TRBV11-2 with TRBJ2-7, with unresolved D. V was clipped by 1 base and J by 1 base, with 8 bases between them. The CDR3 has 14 amino acids. Germline assignment: CDR1 SGHAT and CDR2 FQNNGV.

V and J are TRBV5-6 and TRBJ1-1; D unresolved. The CDR3 loop spans 14 amino acids. Trimming removed 0 bases from V and 7 bases from J, with 13 bases in between. Germline V lookup: CDR1 SGHDT, CDR2 YYEEEE. The CDR3 spells CASSLVRGRDEAFF. The CDR3 DNA follows: TGTGCCAGCAGCTTGGTCCGGGGTAGGGATGAAGCTTTCTTT.

The chain uses TRBV29-1 and TRBJ1-6; 8 nucleotides match TRBD1. Germline trimming cut 6 bases from V and 6 bases from J; bases unmatched to any gene: 4. The germline gives CDR1 SQVTM, CDR2 ANQGSEA. The CDR3 spans 13 residues. CDR3 DNA: TGCAGCGTCGGACAGGGATCTAATTCACCCCTCCACTTT. This gives the protein CSVGQGSNSPLHF.

V gene TRBV4-2 combines with J gene TRBJ2-5, with D possibly being TRBD2 (7 bases). The V and J ends lost 4 bases and 5 bases respectively, with 17 bases between them. The CDR3 runs 15 residues. From germline, CDR1 is LGHNA and CDR2 YNFKEQ. The CDR3 protein is CASSPLEGGRETQYF. CDR3 DNA: TGTGCCAGCAGCCCCCTTGAGGGGGGGCGGGAGACCCAGTACTTC.

The count of this clone is one. The J gene is TRBJ1-2, the V gene TRBV4-3, with D possibly being TRBD1 (5 bases). CDR3 length: 14 residues. Germline V CDR1 and CDR2: LGHNA, YSLEER. Trimming took 4 bases from V and 6 from J, leaving 15 bases between them. DNA for the CDR3: TGCGCCAGCAGCCGACAAGCAGGGACTCATGGCTACACCTTC. Amino acids: CASSRQAGTHGYTF.

The chain links TRBV28 to TRBJ2-6; D is possibly TRBD2 (5 bases). Trimming pared 5 bases from V and 3 bases from J, leaving 11 bases between. This CDR3 is built from 15 residues. CDR1 and CDR2 from the germline V gene are MDHEN and SYDVKM. The DNA for the CDR3 is TGTGCCAGCAGTGCCACTAGTGGTGGGGCCAACGTCCTGACTTTC. This translates into CASSATSGGANVLTF.

The chain is built from TRBV6-5 and TRBJ1-1; D gene unclear. Trimming took 6 bases from V and 0 from J, leaving 8 bases between them. Germline assignment: CDR1 MNHEY and CDR2 SVGAGI. The CDR3 spans 13 residues. The CDR3 DNA reads as TGTGCCAGCAGCCATCGACTGAACACTGAAGCTTTCTTT. Translated: CASSHRLNTEAFF.

This chain joins TRBV30 and TRBJ1-1; 9 nucleotides align to TRBD1. The germline CDR1 and CDR2 sequences are GTSNPN and SVGIG (reference sequence). The CDR3 sequence is 15 residues long. Trimming at V came to 0 bases and at J to 7 bases, leaving 9 bases not matched to a gene. In DNA, the CDR3 is TGTGCCTGGAGTGTAAGGGACAGGGCAAGTGTTGAAGCTTTCTTT. As protein: CAWSVRDRASVEAFF.

This clone has only one observation. This chain links TRBV7-9 with TRBJ1-1; D is ambiguous. V lost 3 bases and J 0 bases, leaving 5 bases between the germline ends. This CDR3 contains 13 residues. Germline V gene sequence: CDR1 SEHNR, CDR2 FQNEAQ (reference sequence). Here the CDR3 reads CASSFTLNTEAFF. The CDR3 DNA reads as TGTGCCAGCAGCTTTACCCTGAACACTGAAGCTTTCTTT.

V is TRBV28 and J is TRBJ1-6; D may be TRBD1 (6 bases). This CDR3 is built from 15 residues. The V end lost 2 bases, the J end lost 10 bases, and 15 bases lay between the germline ends. The V gene's germline CDR1 is MDHEN and CDR2 SYDVKM. The CDR3 nucleotides read TGTGCCAGCAGTTTACCCCCCGGGACAACCTCACCCCTCCACTTT. Translation gives CASSLPPGTTSPLHF.

The chain is built from TRBV7-9 and TRBJ1-1, with D hard to call. CDR1 is SEHNR and CDR2 is FQNEAQ in the germline V gene (reference sequence). CDR3 size: 13 residues. Trimming took off 2 bases at V and 4 bases at J, with 8 bases between the two ends. In nucleotides, the CDR3 is TGTGCCAGCAGCTTAATAGAGAGCACTGAAGCTTTCTTT. It specifies CASSLIESTEAFF.

This clone occurred a few times. The J gene is TRBJ1-5, the V gene TRBV6-1, with D unclear. The germline V gene encodes CDR1 MNHNS and CDR2 SASEGT. The length of the CDR3 is 14 residues. Trimming cost V 3 bases and J 7 bases, with 13 bases left between them. This chain's CDR3 is CASSDPGIGQPQHF. The CDR3 coding sequence is TGTGCCAGCAGTGATCCCGGGATCGGCCAGCCCCAGCATTTT.

This clone occurred a few times. The CDR3 DNA sequence: TGTGCCAGCAGCTCGTTAGAGACAGTCTACAATGAGCAGTTCTTC. Protein sequence: CASSSLETVYNEQFF. J is TRBJ2-1 and V is TRBV11-3, with TRBD1 as a possible D gene (5 bases). V dropped 4 bases and J dropped 3 bases, with 13 bases sitting between them. CDR1 is SGHNT and CDR2 is YENEEA in the germline V gene. The CDR3 sequence is 15 residues long. The whole variable domain, filled in from reference TRBV11-3 and TRBJ2-1, reads EAGVVQSPRYKIIEKKQPVAFWCNPISGHNTLYWYLQNLGQGPELLIRYENEEAVDDSQLPKDRFSAERLKGVDSTLKIQPAELGDSAVYLCASSSLETVYNEQFFGPGTRLTVL.

The rearrangement uses TRBV4-3 and TRBJ2-4; D possibly corresponds to TRBD1 (5 bases). The CDR3 is 13 amino acids. Germline CDR1 and CDR2: LGHNA and YSLEER. V dropped 1 base and J dropped 6 bases, with 7 bases sitting between them. The CDR3 DNA reads TGCGCCAGCAGCCAAGGCAGGGCAAACATTCAGTACTTC. Protein: CASSQGRANIQYF.

The chain joins TRBV10-3 to TRBJ2-7, with D perhaps matching TRBD1 (5 bases). CDR3 size: 12 residues. Trimming left V 6 bases short and J 1 base short, with 7 bases between. Germline CDR1 reads ENHRY; CDR2 reads SYGVKD. The CDR3 protein is CAISDSSYEQYF. The CDR3 DNA sequence: TGTGCCATCAGCGACAGTTCCTACGAGCAGTACTTC.

This rearrangement joins TRBV5-1 to TRBJ2-3, with TRBD1 matching over 8 bases. J was trimmed by 0 bases and V by 1 base; bases with no gene match: 7. Per germline, CDR1 SGHRS and CDR2 YFSETQ. The CDR3 is 17 amino acids. The CDR3 sequence is CASSLLGQGTSTDTQYF. The DNA for the CDR3 is TGCGCCAGCAGCTTGCTCGGACAGGGTACTAGCACAGATACGCAGTATTTT.

CDR3 residues: CAWIGGTGGRATEAFF. CDR3 bases: TGTGCCTGGATAGGCGGGACAGGGGGTCGGGCCACTGAAGCTTTCTTT. V and J are TRBV30 and TRBJ1-1; TRBD1 agrees at 11 bases. The CDR3 is made up of 16 amino acids. J was trimmed by 4 bases and V by 4 bases; bases with no gene match: 11. The germline V gene has CDR1 GTSNPN and CDR2 SVGIG (reference sequence).

This clone showed up just once. J is TRBJ2-6 and V is TRBV19; D might be TRBD2 (5 bases). The CDR3 covers 15 residues. Trimming took off 3 bases at V and 2 bases at J, with 8 bases between the two ends. Germline V gene data show CDR1 as LNHDA and CDR2 as SQIVND (reference sequence). The CDR3 region is CASSIGGPGANVLTF. The CDR3 coding sequence is TGTGCCAGTAGTATCGGAGGACCTGGGGCCAACGTCCTGACTTTC.

The chain uses TRBV7-2 and TRBJ2-2; D uncertain. Trimming removed 6 bases from V and 3 bases from J, with 8 bases in between. The CDR3 totals 13 residues. Germline V CDR1 and CDR2: SGHTA, FQGNSA. The chain's CDR3 is CASSKQYTGELFF. Written as DNA, the CDR3 is TGTGCCAGCAGTAAACAGTACACCGGGGAGCTGTTTTTT.